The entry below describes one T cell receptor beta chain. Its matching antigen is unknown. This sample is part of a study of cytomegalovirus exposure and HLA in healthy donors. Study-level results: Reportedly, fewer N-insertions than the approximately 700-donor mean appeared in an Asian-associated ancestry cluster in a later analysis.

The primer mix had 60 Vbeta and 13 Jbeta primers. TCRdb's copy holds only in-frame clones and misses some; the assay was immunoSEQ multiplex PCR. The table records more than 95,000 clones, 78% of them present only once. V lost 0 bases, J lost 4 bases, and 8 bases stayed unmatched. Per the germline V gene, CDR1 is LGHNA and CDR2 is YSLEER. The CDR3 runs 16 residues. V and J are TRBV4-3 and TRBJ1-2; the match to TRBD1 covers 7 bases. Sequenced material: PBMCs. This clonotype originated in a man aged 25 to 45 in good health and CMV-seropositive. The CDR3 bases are TGCGCCAGCAGCCAAGACCACAGGGGAATTAGCTATGGCTACACCTTC. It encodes CASSQDHRGISYGYTF.